This TCR beta chain was recovered during a study of cytomegalovirus exposure and HLA in healthy donors. The count of this clone is one. What it binds is unknown. Whole-study findings and limits: At a 0.05 false discovery rate, a later analysis found 18,000 or so TCR beta sequences to be associated with HLA alleles. Among TCR beta chains, those listed as cytomegalovirus-associated numbered 164.

PCR employed 60 Vbeta and 13 Jbeta primers. Data came from immunoSEQ multiplex PCR; TCRdb stores just in-frame clones and leaves some out. Here the sample spans around 150,000 clones, over 70% being singletons. Unrecorded immune exposures were likely, despite nominal health at sampling. The CDR3 runs 14 residues. Germline V lookup: CDR1 SGHAT, CDR2 FQNNGV. V shed 7 bases and J 14 bases; nucleotides not matched to a gene: 11. The material sequenced was PBMCs. The TCR sequence derives from a man aged 25 to 40 in good health and CMV-seronegative. This sequence joins TRBV11-2 and TRBJ2-1; 13 bases are a match to TRBD2. CDR3 sequence reads: CASTGLAGALEKFF. The CDR3 DNA sequence: TGTGCCAGCACCGGACTAGCGGGAGCCTTAGAGAAGTTCTTC.